This T cell receptor beta chain derives from a study of post-analysis software for immune sequencing data. Across the study: Some patients lacked subtype; others had relapsing-remitting, secondary progressive or progressive-relapsing disease. Study-wide results and caveats: Strong co-clustering by F measure linked samples that shared a preparation batch.

The library was made from cDNA and included unique molecular identifiers. Out of roughly 0.95 to 10 million T cells, 480,000 or so cDNA molecules were generated. TCRdb re-derived calls from the PCR reads in MiXCR, one entry per CDR3 protein. Among about 680,000 distinct CDR3 sequences listed, around 60% were seen once. Comments on this clonotype: Its antigen is not identified. The germline gene is not matched at one end of the junction; a read error may be the cause.

The receptor was isolated from a girl between 2 and 10 years old with multiple sclerosis. The sequencing sample was made of blood.

CDR3 sequence (DNA): TGCGCCAGCACCGGGCAAGGGACCCAGTACTTC. Amino acid sequence: CASTGQGTQYF. The chain couples TRBV5-1 to TRBJ2-5; D unclear. Germline assignment: CDR1 SGHRS and CDR2 YFSETQ. This CDR3 contains 11 residues.